The table lists the clone carrying this T cell receptor beta chain with many counts. Its antigen is not known. The investigators amplified TCR beta CDR3 regions from RNA transcripts. HTBI primers were employed in a first-round RT-PCR of the TCR CDR3. TCRdb independently ran MiXCR on the multiplex PCR reads; one entry per CDR3 protein. This table holds around 350,000 distinct CDR3 sequences, more than 12% found once. The data originate from a study of T cells in Graves' hyperthyroidism and ophthalmopathy. Study context: It was at initial diagnosis, before any treatment, that peripheral blood was collected. The study, taken as a whole, reports: Before onset, ophthalmopathy was predicted by the model a median around 6 months earlier.

Exclusion of patients followed from uncontrolled infection, other autoimmune disease, pregnancy or lactation. The source of the PBMCs was over 8.5 ml of fresh peripheral blood. This TCR derives from a woman under 40 with Graves' ophthalmopathy. The sample was blood.

CDR3 sequence (DNA): TGTGCCAGCAGTTTATGGGCAGGGCCACAAGAGACCCAGTACTTC. Its protein product is CASSLWAGPQETQYF. The V gene is TRBV28, the J gene TRBJ2-5; tentative D call: TRBD1 (5 bases). CDR1 and CDR2 (germline): MDHEN, SYDVKM. The V end lost 0 bases, the J end lost 2 bases, and 10 bases lay between the germline ends. The CDR3 spans 15 residues.